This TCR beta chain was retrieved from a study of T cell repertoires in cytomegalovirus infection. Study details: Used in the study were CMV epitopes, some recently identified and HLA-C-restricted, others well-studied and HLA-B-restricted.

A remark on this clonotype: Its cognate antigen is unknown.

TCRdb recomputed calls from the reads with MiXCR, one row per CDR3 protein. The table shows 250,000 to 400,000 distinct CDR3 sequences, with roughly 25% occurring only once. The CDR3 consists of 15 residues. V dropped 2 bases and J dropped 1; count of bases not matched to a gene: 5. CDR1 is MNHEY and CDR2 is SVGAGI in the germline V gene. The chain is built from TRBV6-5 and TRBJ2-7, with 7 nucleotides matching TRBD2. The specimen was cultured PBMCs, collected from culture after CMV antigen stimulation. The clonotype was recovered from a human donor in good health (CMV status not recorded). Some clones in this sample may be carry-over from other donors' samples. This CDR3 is CASSYASGLSYEQYF. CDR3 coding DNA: TGTGCCAGCAGTTACGCTAGCGGACTATCCTACGAGCAGTACTTC.